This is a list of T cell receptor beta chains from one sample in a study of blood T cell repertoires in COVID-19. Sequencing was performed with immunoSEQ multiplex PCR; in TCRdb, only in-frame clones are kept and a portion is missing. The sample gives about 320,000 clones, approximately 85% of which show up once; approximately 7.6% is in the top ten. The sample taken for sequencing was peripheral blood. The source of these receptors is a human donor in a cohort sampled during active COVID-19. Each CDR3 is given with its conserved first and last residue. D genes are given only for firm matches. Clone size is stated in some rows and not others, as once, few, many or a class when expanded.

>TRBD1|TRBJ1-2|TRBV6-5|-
TGTGCCAGCTTGGACAGGGGCGACTATGGCTACACCTTC
CASLDRGDYGYTF
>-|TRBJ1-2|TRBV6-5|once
TGTGCCAGCAGTTACTCAACAGGGAACTATGGCTACACCTTC
CASSYSTGNYGYTF
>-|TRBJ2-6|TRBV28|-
TGTGCCAGCAGTTTTCGACTCGGGGCTGGGGCCAACGTCCTGACTTTC
CASSFRLGAGANVLTF
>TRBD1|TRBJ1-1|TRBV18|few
TGTGCCAGCTCACCGGGACAGATCGAAGCTTTCTTT
CASSPGQIEAFF
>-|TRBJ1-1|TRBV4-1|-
TGCGCCAGCAGCCGGTCTATTGTGGACACTGAAGCTTTCTTT
CASSRSIVDTEAFF
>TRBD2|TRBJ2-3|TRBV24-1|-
TGTGCCACCAGTGAACTAGGGACTAGCGGGGGGTTCGCAGATACGCAGTATTTT
CATSELGTSGGFADTQYF
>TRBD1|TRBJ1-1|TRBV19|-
TGTGCCAGTAGTGACAACAGGGGGCATCAAGCTTTCTTT
CASSDNRGHQAFF
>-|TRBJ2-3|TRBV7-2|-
TGTGCCAGCAGCTTAAGTCTAGCGACAGATACGCAGTATTTT
CASSLSLATDTQYF
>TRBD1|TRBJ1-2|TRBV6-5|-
TGTGCCAGCAGTACGCGGACAGGGGGGTTTTATGGCTACACCTTC
CASSTRTGGFYGYTF
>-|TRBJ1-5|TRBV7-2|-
TGTGCCAGCAGCCCTCGACGGGATCAGCCCCAGCATTTT
CASSPRRDQPQHF
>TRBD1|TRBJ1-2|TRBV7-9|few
TGTGCCAGCAGCTCAGGACAGGGGGCGCGTGGATATGGCTACACCTTC
CASSSGQGARGYGYTF
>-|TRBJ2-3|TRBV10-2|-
TGCGCCAGCACGGAACTAGCTGGCGATACGCAGTATTTT
CASTELAGDTQYF
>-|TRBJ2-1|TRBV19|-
TGTGCCAGTAGTGCAACAGGTCGTAGCTCCTACAATGAGCAGTTCTTC
CASSATGRSSYNEQFF
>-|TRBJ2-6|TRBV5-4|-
TGTGCCAGCAGCTTAGGGGGAACTGGGGCCAACGTCCTGACTTTC
CASSLGGTGANVLTF
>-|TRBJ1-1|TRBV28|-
TGTGCCAGCAGCCGTATGACAGGAAGGGGCGAAGCTTTCTTT
CASSRMTGRGEAFF
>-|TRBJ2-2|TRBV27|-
TGTGCCAGCAAATATGGAGGCGCTCGAGCGAACACCGGGGAGCTGTTTTTT
CASKYGGARANTGELFF
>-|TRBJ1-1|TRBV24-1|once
TGTGCCACCAGTGGGCGGGGAAACACTGAAGCTTTCTTT
CATSGRGNTEAFF
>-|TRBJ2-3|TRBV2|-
TGTGCCAGCAGTGAACGACCCCAGGGTCCAGTGGATACGCAGTATTTT
CASSERPQGPVDTQYF
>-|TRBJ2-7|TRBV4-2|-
TGTGCCAGCAGCCAAGGGGTCCGGGGAGGCGAGCAGTACTTC
CASSQGVRGGEQYF
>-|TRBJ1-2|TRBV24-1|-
TGTGCCACCAGTGACCCACAGGGAAAGGATGGCTACACCTTC
CATSDPQGKDGYTF
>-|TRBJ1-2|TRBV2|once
TGTGCCAGCAGATTGGTGGCAGGGGACAAACTAAACTATGGCTACACCTTC
CASRLVAGDKLNYGYTF
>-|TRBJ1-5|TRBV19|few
TGTGCCAGTAGCATGGGGGGGGCCGGGCAGCCCCAGCATTTT
CASSMGGAGQPQHF
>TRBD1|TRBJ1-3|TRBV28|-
TGTGCCAGCAGTTTTGGATACAGGGGGAACGGAAACACCATATATTTT
CASSFGYRGNGNTIYF
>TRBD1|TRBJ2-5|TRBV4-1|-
TGCGCCAGCAGCCAAGCGGACAGGCGCCAAGAGACCCAGTACTTC
CASSQADRRQETQYF
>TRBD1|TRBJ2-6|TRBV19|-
TGTGCCAGTAGGGGACAGGGGATTGGGGCCAACGTCCTGACTTTC
CASRGQGIGANVLTF
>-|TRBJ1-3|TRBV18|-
TGTGCCAGCTCACCGACAGGAGACTCTGGAAACACCATATATTTT
CASSPTGDSGNTIYF
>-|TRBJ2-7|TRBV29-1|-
TGCAGCGTTGAACGCGACAGCTCCTACGAGCAGTACTTC
CSVERDSSYEQYF
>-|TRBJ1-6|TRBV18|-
TGTGCCAGCTCACCGGGCCCTACAATGGGGGGTAACAATTCACCCCTCCACTTT
CASSPGPTMGGNNSPLHF
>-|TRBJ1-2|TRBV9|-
TGTGCCAGCAGCGTAGGTGGACAGCCCTATGGCTACACCTTC
CASSVGGQPYGYTF
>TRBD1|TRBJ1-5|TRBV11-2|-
TGTGCCAGCAGCGAGGACAGGGTCGTGGGGCCCCAGCATTTT
CASSEDRVVGPQHF
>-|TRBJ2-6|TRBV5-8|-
TGTGCCAGCAGCTTGGGACAAATATATGCCTCTGGGGCCAACGTCCTGACTTTC
CASSLGQIYASGANVLTF
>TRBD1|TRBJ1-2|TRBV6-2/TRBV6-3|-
TGTGCCAGCAGTAAAGGACAGGACTATGGCTACACCTTC
CASSKGQDYGYTF
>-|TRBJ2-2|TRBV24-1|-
TGTGCCACCAGTGATTTGCCAACATTGAACACCGGGGAGCTGTTTTTT
CATSDLPTLNTGELFF
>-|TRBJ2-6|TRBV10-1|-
TGCGCCAGGATGGGCAGCGGGTCTGGGGCCAACGTCCTGACTTTC
CARMGSGSGANVLTF
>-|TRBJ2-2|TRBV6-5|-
TGTGCCAGCAGAGGGGCGAACACCGGGGAGCTGTTTTTT
CASRGANTGELFF
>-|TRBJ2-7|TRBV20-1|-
TGCAGTGCTCTCGAGGGAAACGAGCAGTACTTC
CSALEGNEQYF
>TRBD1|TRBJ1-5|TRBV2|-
TGTGCCAGCAGTAACGGAGACAGGGCTTATCAGCCCCAGCATTTT
CASSNGDRAYQPQHF
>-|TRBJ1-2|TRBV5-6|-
TGTGCCAGCAGCTTGGTGGCCCTACAGGGAACCTCCTATGGCTACACCTTC
CASSLVALQGTSYGYTF
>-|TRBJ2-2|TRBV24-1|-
TGTGCCACCAGTGATTTGGGGGGCAAGAACACCGGGGAGCTGTTTTTT
CATSDLGGKNTGELFF
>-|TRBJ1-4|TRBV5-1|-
TGCGCCAGCAGCACAGGGACGATAAGTATGGAAAAACTGTTTTTT
CASSTGTISMEKLFF
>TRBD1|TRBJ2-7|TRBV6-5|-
TGTGCCAGCAGTCCGGACAGGGTTTCTGACGAGCAGTACTTC
CASSPDRVSDEQYF
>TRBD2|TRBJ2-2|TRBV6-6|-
TGTGCCAGCAGTCAAGGACTAGCTGGGACCGGGGAGCTGTTTTTT
CASSQGLAGTGELFF
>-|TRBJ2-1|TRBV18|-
TGTGCCAGCTCACCGGGGGGGGCTTCTGTCAATGAGCAGTTCTTC
CASSPGGASVNEQFF
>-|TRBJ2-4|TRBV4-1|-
TGCGCCAGCAGCCAAGATGGGCAGGGGACCAACATTCAGTACTTC
CASSQDGQGTNIQYF
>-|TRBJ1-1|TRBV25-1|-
TGTGCCAGCAGGGCGGGCTTTGGTGAAGCTTTCTTT
CASRAGFGEAFF
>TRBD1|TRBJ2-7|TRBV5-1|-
TGCGCCAGCAGCCGGGACAGGGGCTACGAGCAGTACTTC
CASSRDRGYEQYF
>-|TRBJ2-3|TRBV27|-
TGTGCCAGCAGTTTATTAAGGGACTTCAGAGATACGCAGTATTTT
CASSLLRDFRDTQYF
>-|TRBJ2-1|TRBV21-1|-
TGTGCCAGCAGCAAAGCGGAGGGGGGGGACAATGAGCAGTTCTTC
CASSKAEGGDNEQFF
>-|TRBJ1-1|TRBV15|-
TGTGCCACCAGCAGAGACAGGGCAGGCACTGAAGCTTTCTTT
CATSRDRAGTEAFF
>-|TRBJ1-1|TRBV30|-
TGTGCCTGGACCCCCGGAGGGGCGGGTGAAGCTTTCTTT
CAWTPGGAGEAFF
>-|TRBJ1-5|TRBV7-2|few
TGTGCCAGCAGCTTATTAAGGGGTAACAATCAGCCCCAGCATTTT
CASSLLRGNNQPQHF
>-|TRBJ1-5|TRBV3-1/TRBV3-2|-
TGTGCCAGCAGCATCAACCAGGGCGAAAATCAGCCCCAGCATTTT
CASSINQGENQPQHF
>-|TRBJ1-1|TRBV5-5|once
TGTGCCAGCAGCCCAGGCAGAGTCCGTTTGATTATTCCGAACACTGAAGCTTTCTTT
CASSPGRVRLIIPNTEAFF
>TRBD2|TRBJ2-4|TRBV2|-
TGTGCCAGCAGGGCCGGGACTAGCGGGGGGGAAGGCAAAAACATTCAGTACTTC
CASRAGTSGGEGKNIQYF
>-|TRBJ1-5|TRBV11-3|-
TGTGCCAGCAGCTTAGAGAGGGGACATATTAGCAATCAGCCCCAGCATTTT
CASSLERGHISNQPQHF
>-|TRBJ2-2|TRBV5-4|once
TGTGCCAGCAGCTTGGGCGGGGTGAAGAGTACCGGGGAGCTGTTTTTT
CASSLGGVKSTGELFF
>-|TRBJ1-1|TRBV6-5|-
TGTGCCAGCAGTTTCGGGTTGGGGGGGAGAGACACTGAAGCTTTCTTT
CASSFGLGGRDTEAFF
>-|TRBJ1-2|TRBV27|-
TGTGCCAGCAGTTTTCGCGAGGGGGATGGTGGCTACACCTTC
CASSFREGDGGYTF